The clone carrying this T cell receptor beta chain was seen many times. Its antigen remains unidentified. This sample is part of a study of neurological immune-mediated disorders. TCRdb recomputed calls from the 5' RACE reads with MiXCR, one row per CDR3 protein. Counted here are about 48,000 distinct CDR3 sequences, about 13% occurring once; the ten biggest clones make up approximately 10%. Notes on the study in general: It was HTLV-1-associated myelopathy that showed the most TCR clonal expansion, while multiple sclerosis showed the least, falling below healthy controls.

The time point was: longitudinal time-point 3. Trimming cost V 4 bases and J 6 bases; bases outside gene matches: 6. The germline V gene encodes CDR1 SGHKS and CDR2 YYEKEE (reference sequence). The CDR3 has 15 amino acids. The V gene is TRBV5-5, the J gene TRBJ1-5; 11 bases fit TRBD1. Sequencing was carried out using PBMCs. This clonotype was obtained from a male donor with HTLV-1-associated myelopathy (HAM/TSP). The CDR3 protein is CASSAGTGGRQPQHF. CDR3 sequence (DNA): TGTGCCAGCAGCGCGGGGACAGGGGGTCGTCAGCCCCAGCATTTT.